This T cell receptor beta chain was found in a study of blood T cell repertoires in COVID-19. Recruits, aged roughly 18 to 95 years, lived in 20 to 30 US areas. Participants had their cohort set by participant-reported clinical history. Donors of Cohort 3 who recovered were those that had two negative PCRs, clearance, or symptom resolution. V shed 0 bases, J shed 4 bases, and the junction held 6 bases outside the gene matches. The germline V gene encodes CDR1 SGDLS and CDR2 YYNGEE. The length of the CDR3 is 15 residues. The protocol was immunoSEQ multiplex PCR, while the TCRdb copy is restricted to in-frame clones and leaves out a portion. The sample includes hundreds of thousands of clones, about 88% of them seen just once.

The chain employs TRBV9 and TRBJ1-1, with 7 bases lining up with TRBD1. This receptor was identified in a woman aged 40 to 50 who had recovered from COVID-19. What was sequenced was PBMCs or T cells enriched from blood (not recorded which). The CDR3 loop reads CASSVVLGGGTEAFF. The CDR3 bases are TGTGCCAGCAGCGTAGTTTTAGGGGGCGGCACTGAAGCTTTCTTT.